This TCR beta chain was retrieved from a study of blood T cell repertoires in COVID-19. V dropped 5 bases and J dropped 4 bases, with 9 bases sitting between them. The V gene's germline CDR1 is SNHLY and CDR2 FYNNEI. The length of the CDR3 is 13 residues. Sequenced by immunoSEQ multiplex PCR; TCRdb stores in-frame clones only, minus some. The data hold around 58,000 clones, with about nine tenths observed a single time. This sequence joins TRBV2 and TRBJ1-5; D unclear. The sequenced sample was peripheral blood. The TCR comes from a woman aged 55 to 70 with active or convalescent COVID-19. CDR3 nucleotides: TGTGCCAGCAGTACTGACACTAATCAGCCCCAGCATTTT. Translated: CASSTDTNQPQHF.